This TCR beta chain was observed in a study of blood T cell repertoires in COVID-19. Study-level background: There were acute and convalescent COVID-19 samples, and they came from the United States, Italy and Spain. Sources were T cells, B-cell-depleted T cells, or PBMCs; the material itself was cDNA or gDNA.

Authors' processing steps: From reference gene primer amplification, estimates of nucleated cell counts were derived. TCRdb's table, derived via immunoSEQ multiplex PCR, lists solely in-frame clones and lacks some. V and J calls and clone size are given by that table; D and trimming were obtained from the DNA. This table has around 140,000 clones, around 86% appearing once. The CDR3 length is 14 residues. From germline, CDR1 is LNHDA and CDR2 SQIVND (reference sequence). Trimming stripped 7 bases from V and 4 bases from J, with 13 bases between. This clone was found once. The chain is built from TRBV19 and TRBJ1-4, with D tentatively TRBD1 (6 bases). The source of this sequence is a woman aged 60-75 years with active or convalescent COVID-19. The source material was peripheral blood. The CDR3 loop is CASMQGFNNEKLFF. The CDR3, as DNA: TGTGCCAGTATGCAGGGGTTTAATAATGAAAAACTGTTTTTT.